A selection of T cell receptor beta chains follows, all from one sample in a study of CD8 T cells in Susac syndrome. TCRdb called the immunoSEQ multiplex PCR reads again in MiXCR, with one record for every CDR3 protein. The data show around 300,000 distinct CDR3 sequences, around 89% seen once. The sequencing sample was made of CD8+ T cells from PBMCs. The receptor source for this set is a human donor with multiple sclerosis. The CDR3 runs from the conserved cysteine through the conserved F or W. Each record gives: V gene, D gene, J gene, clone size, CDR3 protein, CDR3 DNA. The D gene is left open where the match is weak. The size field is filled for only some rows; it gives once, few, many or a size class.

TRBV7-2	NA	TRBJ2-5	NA	CASSFDGHQETQYF	TGTGCCAGCAGTTTCGACGGACACCAAGAGACCCAGTACTTC
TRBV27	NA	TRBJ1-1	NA	CASSLSSGANTEAFF	TGTGCCAGCAGTTTATCCTCCGGAGCGAACACTGAAGCTTTCTTT
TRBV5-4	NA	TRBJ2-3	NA	CASTLGTGAGDTQYF	TGTGCCAGCACCCTCGGGACCGGGGCGGGAGATACGCAGTATTTT
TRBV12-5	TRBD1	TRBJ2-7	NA	CASGLPRLGQGDYEQYF	TGTGCTAGTGGTTTGCCACGGCTGGGACAGGGAGACTACGAGCAGTACTTC
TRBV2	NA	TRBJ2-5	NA	CASTDPGQTYQETQYF	TGTGCCAGCACCGACCCAGGACAAACGTACCAAGAGACCCAGTACTTC
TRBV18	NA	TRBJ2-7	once	CASSFTGVRSYEQYF	TGTGCCAGCTCTTTCACCGGGGTGAGGTCCTACGAGCAGTACTTC
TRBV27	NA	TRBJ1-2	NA	CASSRTGVYYGYTF	TGTGCCAGCAGTCGAACCGGGGTCTACTATGGCTACACCTTC
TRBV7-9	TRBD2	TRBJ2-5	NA	CASNFRVLGGDQETQYF	TGTGCCAGCAACTTTAGGGTCCTGGGGGGGGACCAAGAGACCCAGTACTTC
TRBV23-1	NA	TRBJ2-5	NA	CASIPGGGQQETQYF	TGCGCCAGCATCCCCGGCGGGGGACAACAAGAGACCCAGTACTTC
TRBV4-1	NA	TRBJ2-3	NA	CASSQAVGQDTQYF	TGCGCCAGCAGCCAAGCGGTCGGGCAAGATACGCAGTATTTT
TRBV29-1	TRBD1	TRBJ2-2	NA	CSVHGTGHSGELFF	TGCAGCGTTCATGGGACAGGGCATTCCGGGGAGCTGTTTTTT
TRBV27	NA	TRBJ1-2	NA	CASSFGGHYGYTF	TGTGCCAGCAGTTTTGGGGGGCACTATGGCTACACCTTC
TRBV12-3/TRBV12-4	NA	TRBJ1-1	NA	CASSSRLDVSEAFF	TGTGCCAGCAGTTCCCGCCTCGACGTGAGTGAAGCTTTCTTT
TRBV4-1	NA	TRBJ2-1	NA	CASSQDVAQWGPGGEQFF	TGCGCCAGCAGCCAAGATGTGGCACAATGGGGGCCGGGGGGTGAGCAGTTCTTC
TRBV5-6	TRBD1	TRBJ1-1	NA	CASSWGTGEAFF	TGTGCCAGCAGCTGGGGGACAGGCGAAGCTTTCTTT
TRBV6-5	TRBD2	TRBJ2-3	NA	CASSYPTSGTDTQYF	TGTGCCAGCAGTTACCCGACTAGCGGCACAGATACGCAGTATTTT
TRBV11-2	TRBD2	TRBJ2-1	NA	CASSLGGLVNNEQFF	TGTGCCAGCAGCTTAGGGGGACTAGTTAACAATGAGCAGTTCTTC
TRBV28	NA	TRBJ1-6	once	CASSSTPNSYNSPLHF	TGTGCCAGCAGCTCGACACCGAACTCCTATAATTCACCCCTCCACTTT
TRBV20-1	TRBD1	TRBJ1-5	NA	CSAADREVQPQHF	TGCAGTGCGGCGGACAGGGAGGTTCAGCCCCAGCATTTT
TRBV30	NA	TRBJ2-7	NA	CAWSGLGLSEQYF	TGTGCCTGGAGTGGCTTGGGATTATCCGAGCAGTACTTC
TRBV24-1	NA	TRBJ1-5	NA	CATSVGGGNQPQHF	TGTGCCACCAGTGTGGGGGGCGGCAATCAGCCCCAGCATTTT
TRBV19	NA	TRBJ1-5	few	CASSIRGSGNQPQHF	TGTGCCAGTAGTATTCGTGGCTCTGGCAATCAGCCCCAGCATTTT
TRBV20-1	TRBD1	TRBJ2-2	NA	CSASDVSGTGGTGELFF	TGCAGTGCTAGCGACGTTTCCGGGACAGGGGGGACCGGGGAGCTGTTTTTT
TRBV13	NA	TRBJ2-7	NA	CASSSGRGNDEQYF	TGTGCCAGCAGCTCGGGTAGGGGGAACGACGAGCAGTACTTC
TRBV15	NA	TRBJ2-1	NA	CATSRVSSVTYNEQFF	TGTGCCACCAGCAGAGTCTCTAGCGTGACCTACAATGAGCAGTTCTTC
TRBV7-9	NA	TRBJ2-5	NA	CASSSLRTEETQYF	TGTGCCAGCAGCTCCCTCCGAACGGAAGAGACCCAGTACTTC
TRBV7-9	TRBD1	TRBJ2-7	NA	CASSYAGTGGYEQYF	TGTGCCAGCAGTTATGCCGGGACAGGGGGATATGAGCAGTACTTC
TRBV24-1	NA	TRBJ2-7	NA	CATSDSLGLQKYEQYF	TGTGCCACCAGTGATTCATTGGGACTCCAGAAGTACGAGCAGTACTTC
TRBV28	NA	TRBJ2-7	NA	CASSLPRRATYEQYF	TGTGCCAGCAGTTTACCCCGACGGGCTACCTACGAGCAGTACTTC
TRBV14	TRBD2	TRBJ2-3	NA	CASSHGGSKTDTQYF	TGTGCCAGCAGCCACGGCGGGAGTAAAACAGATACGCAGTATTTT
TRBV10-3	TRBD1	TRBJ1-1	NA	CAISDTRGGGGNTEAFF	TGTGCCATCAGTGACACCCGGGGGGGAGGGGGCAACACTGAAGCTTTCTTT
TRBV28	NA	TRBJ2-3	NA	CASSLTIQADTQYF	TGTGCCAGCAGTTTGACGATACAAGCGGATACGCAGTATTTT
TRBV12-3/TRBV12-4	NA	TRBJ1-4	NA	CASRTEEKLFF	TGTGCCAGTCGGACGGAAGAAAAACTGTTTTTT
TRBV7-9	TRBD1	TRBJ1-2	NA	CASSFEVGGVSGYTF	TGTGCCAGCAGCTTTGAAGTAGGGGGCGTTAGCGGCTACACCTTC
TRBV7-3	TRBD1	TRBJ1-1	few	CASSLGTGNTEAFF	TGTGCCAGCAGCTTAGGGACAGGGAACACTGAAGCTTTCTTT
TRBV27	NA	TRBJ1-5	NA	CASSPSGDWPQHF	TGTGCCAGCAGTCCATCGGGGGATTGGCCCCAGCATTTT
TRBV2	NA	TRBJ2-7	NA	CASSDPGSTGKGQYF	TGTGCCAGCAGTGACCCCGGGTCTACGGGGAAGGGGCAGTACTTC
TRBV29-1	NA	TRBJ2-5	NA	CSVDGGWLETQYF	TGCAGCGTTGATGGGGGGTGGTTGGAGACCCAGTACTTC
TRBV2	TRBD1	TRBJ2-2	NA	CASYRTGENTGELFF	TGTGCCAGCTATCGGACAGGGGAGAACACCGGGGAGCTGTTTTTT
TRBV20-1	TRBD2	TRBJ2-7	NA	CSARDLAGAYEQYF	TGCAGTGCTAGAGATCTAGCGGGGGCCTACGAGCAGTACTTC
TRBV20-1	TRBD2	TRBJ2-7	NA	CSAMNLAGDYEQYF	TGCAGTGCTATGAACTTAGCGGGAGACTACGAGCAGTACTTC